These T cell receptor beta chains were read from a single sample in a study of T cells in tuberculosis. Assay: immunoSEQ multiplex PCR; the TCRdb copy retains only in-frame clones and omits some. Of around 26,000 clones listed, around 95% are singletons. The sample taken for sequencing was PBMCs. These receptors all stem from a donor aged 10-29 years with latent tuberculosis or without tuberculosis infection. CDR3s include the opening cysteine and the closing phenylalanine or tryptophan. The order of the fields is CDR3 protein, CDR3 DNA, clone size, V gene, J gene, D gene. The D gene is left open where the match is weak. Part of the rows lack a size; the others show once, few, many or a class for expanded clones.

CDR3: CASRAGGTGYGYTF
DNA: TGTGCCAGCAGGGCAGGGGGGACGGGCTATGGCTACACCTTC
size: .
V: TRBV2
J: TRBJ1-2
D: TRBD1

CDR3: CACAEGSSTDTQYF
DNA: TGTGCCTGCGCGGAGGGTTCCAGCACAGATACGCAGTATTTT
size: once
V: TRBV2
J: TRBJ2-3
D: .

CDR3: CASTRDRANSPLHF
DNA: TGCGCCAGCACTCGGGACAGGGCTAATTCACCCCTCCACTTT
size: .
V: TRBV5-1
J: TRBJ1-6
D: TRBD1

CDR3: CANQTRGVTDTQYF
DNA: TGTGCCAATCAAACGCGGGGTGTCACAGATACGCAGTATTTT
size: once
V: TRBV5-8
J: TRBJ2-3
D: .

CDR3: CASSQERGNGYTF
DNA: TGCGCCAGCAGCCAAGAGAGGGGGAACGGCTACACCTTC
size: .
V: TRBV4-1
J: TRBJ1-2
D: .

CDR3: CASSLEARGLTEAFF
DNA: TGCGCCAGCAGCTTGGAGGCCAGGGGGCTTACTGAAGCTTTCTTT
size: .
V: TRBV5-1
J: TRBJ1-1
D: TRBD1

CDR3: CASSAYLTGRINSPLHF
DNA: TGTGCCAGCAGTGCGTACCTGACAGGGAGAATCAATTCACCCCTCCACTTT
size: .
V: TRBV27
J: TRBJ1-6
D: TRBD1

CDR3: CSGGAPQETQYF
DNA: TGCAGCGGCGGGGCCCCCCAGGAGACCCAGTACTTC
size: .
V: TRBV29-1
J: TRBJ2-5
D: .

CDR3: CAISGDSQETQYF
DNA: TGTGCCATCAGCGGGGACAGCCAAGAGACCCAGTACTTC
size: .
V: TRBV10-3
J: TRBJ2-5
D: TRBD1

CDR3: CAISEEESYEKLFF
DNA: TGTGCCATCAGTGAAGAAGAAAGCTATGAAAAACTGTTTTTT
size: .
V: TRBV10-3
J: TRBJ1-4
D: .

CDR3: CASTPLAGGPNNEQFF
DNA: TGTGCCAGCACCCCACTAGCGGGGGGACCCAACAATGAGCAGTTCTTC
size: .
V: TRBV6-4
J: TRBJ2-1
D: TRBD2

CDR3: CASSFTGSNQPQHF
DNA: TGTGCCAGCAGTTTTACAGGTTCCAATCAGCCCCAGCATTTT
size: .
V: TRBV2
J: TRBJ1-5
D: .

CDR3: CASNPLAGGVWEQFF
DNA: TGTGCCAGCAACCCTCTAGCGGGGGGGGTGTGGGAGCAGTTCTTC
size: once
V: TRBV6-6
J: TRBJ2-1
D: TRBD2

CDR3: CASSVGQGRADTQYF
DNA: TGTGCCAGCAGCGTGGGACAGGGGAGAGCAGATACGCAGTATTTT
size: .
V: TRBV9
J: TRBJ2-3
D: TRBD1

CDR3: CSVDPGGYEQYF
DNA: TGCAGCGTTGACCCAGGGGGCTACGAGCAGTACTTC
size: .
V: TRBV29-1
J: TRBJ2-7
D: TRBD1

CDR3: CASSLTLAPNSPLHF
DNA: TGTGCCAGCAGTCTCACCCTAGCGCCGAATTCACCCCTCCACTTT
size: .
V: TRBV6-5
J: TRBJ1-6
D: .

CDR3: CVAGGGDTQYF
DNA: TGTGTAGCGGGGGGAGGAGATACGCAGTATTTT
size: once
V: TRBV10-3
J: TRBJ2-3
D: TRBD2

CDR3: CASSDSVDFTDTQYF
DNA: TGTGCCAGCAGTGACTCGGTAGATTTCACAGATACGCAGTATTTT
size: once
V: TRBV6-4
J: TRBJ2-3
D: .

CDR3: CASSSREGEKLFF
DNA: TGTGCCAGCAGTTCTAGGGAGGGGGAAAAACTGTTTTTT
size: .
V: TRBV6-6
J: TRBJ1-4
D: .

CDR3: CASSDSEESGPQHF
DNA: TGTGCCAGCAGTGACTCGGAGGAATCAGGGCCCCAGCATTTT
size: .
V: TRBV6-4
J: TRBJ1-5
D: .

CDR3: CAWRTDRDIYGYTF
DNA: TGTGCCTGGAGAACCGACAGAGATATCTATGGCTACACCTTC
size: .
V: TRBV30
J: TRBJ1-2
D: .

CDR3: CASSAMTGSYNSPLHF
DNA: TGTGCCAGTAGTGCTATGACGGGCTCCTATAATTCACCCCTCCACTTT
size: .
V: TRBV19
J: TRBJ1-6
D: .

CDR3: CAWSARTNAEAFF
DNA: TGTGCCTGGAGTGCGCGGACAAACGCTGAAGCTTTCTTT
size: .
V: TRBV30
J: TRBJ1-1
D: .

CDR3: CASSRQGAYGYTF
DNA: TGTGCCAGCAGCCGACAGGGGGCCTATGGCTACACCTTC
size: .
V: TRBV2
J: TRBJ1-2
D: TRBD1

CDR3: CASERPGLGASEQFF
DNA: TGTGCCAGCGAACGCCCAGGACTAGGCGCCAGTGAGCAGTTCTTC
size: .
V: TRBV9
J: TRBJ2-1
D: TRBD2

CDR3: CASSETGESYQETQYF
DNA: TGTGCCAGCAGCGAGACAGGAGAATCATACCAAGAGACCCAGTACTTC
size: .
V: TRBV5-4
J: TRBJ2-5
D: .

CDR3: CASSESGNTEAFF
DNA: TGTGCCAGCAGTGAATCCGGGAACACTGAAGCTTTCTTT
size: .
V: TRBV2
J: TRBJ1-1
D: .

CDR3: CASSQDRDTADEQFF
DNA: TGTGCCAGCTCACAAGACAGGGACACGGCCGATGAGCAGTTCTTC
size: .
V: TRBV18
J: TRBJ2-1
D: TRBD1

CDR3: CASSRTDTSTDTQYF
DNA: TGTGCCAGCAGCCGGACGGACACTAGCACAGATACGCAGTATTTT
size: .
V: TRBV2
J: TRBJ2-3
D: .

CDR3: CASSLAPTDINSPLHF
DNA: TGCGCCAGCAGCTTGGCCCCGACGGACATTAATTCACCCCTCCACTTT
size: .
V: TRBV5-1
J: TRBJ1-6
D: .

CDR3: CASSQVAYEQFF
DNA: TGTGCCAGCAGCCAAGTAGCCTATGAGCAGTTCTTC
size: .
V: TRBV4-2
J: TRBJ2-1
D: .

CDR3: CASSEMFQGQGQVEQFF
DNA: TGTGCCAGCAGTGAAATGTTCCAGGGACAGGGTCAGGTTGAGCAGTTCTTC
size: .
V: TRBV6-1
J: TRBJ2-1
D: TRBD1

CDR3: CASSPQNSPTNYGYTF
DNA: TGTGCCAGCTCACCACAGAACAGCCCAACTAACTATGGCTACACCTTC
size: .
V: TRBV18
J: TRBJ1-2
D: .

CDR3: CASSVATGELFF
DNA: TGTGCCAGCAGCGTAGCTACCGGGGAGCTGTTTTTT
size: .
V: TRBV9
J: TRBJ2-2
D: .

CDR3: CASSLAGATDTQYF
DNA: TGCGCCAGCAGTCTAGCGGGGGCGACAGATACGCAGTATTTT
size: .
V: TRBV10-1
J: TRBJ2-3
D: TRBD2

CDR3: CASSQDRGRAFF
DNA: TGTGCCAGCAGCCAAGACAGGGGAAGAGCTTTCTTT
size: once
V: TRBV13
J: TRBJ1-1
D: TRBD1

CDR3: CATSGGGANVLTF
DNA: TGTGCCACCTCAGGGGGAGGGGCCAACGTCCTGACTTTC
size: once
V: TRBV6-1
J: TRBJ2-6
D: TRBD1

CDR3: CASSQDAGYDTQYF
DNA: TGTGCCAGCAGCCAAGATGCGGGGTACGATACGCAGTATTTT
size: .
V: TRBV14
J: TRBJ2-3
D: .

CDR3: CASSPSPDISSYNSPLHF
DNA: TGTGCCAGCAGCCCCTCCCCGGACATCAGCTCCTATAATTCACCCCTCCACTTT
size: .
V: TRBV7-9
J: TRBJ1-6
D: .

CDR3: CAWSGSQAYGYTF
DNA: TGTGCCTGGAGTGGGAGCCAAGCCTATGGCTACACCTTC
size: .
V: TRBV30
J: TRBJ1-2
D: .

CDR3: CSVRLAGGYNEQFF
DNA: TGCAGCGTTCGACTAGCGGGGGGTTACAATGAGCAGTTCTTC
size: .
V: TRBV29-1
J: TRBJ2-1
D: TRBD2

CDR3: CSVDPGQETQYF
DNA: TGCAGCGTTGATCCGGGTCAAGAGACCCAGTACTTC
size: .
V: TRBV29-1
J: TRBJ2-5
D: .

CDR3: CASSLVYSTDYEQYF
DNA: TGTGCCAGCAGCTTAGTTTACAGCACAGACTACGAGCAGTACTTC
size: .
V: TRBV11-2
J: TRBJ2-7
D: .

CDR3: CASSLGGGAGNSPLHF
DNA: TGTGCCAGCAGTTTGGGCGGGGGCGCGGGTAATTCACCCCTCCACTTT
size: .
V: TRBV27
J: TRBJ1-6
D: .

CDR3: CASSALQGSSYNEQFF
DNA: TGTGCCAGCAGCGCCTTACAGGGGAGCTCCTACAATGAGCAGTTCTTC
size: .
V: TRBV11-1
J: TRBJ2-1
D: TRBD1

CDR3: CASSRLRGELFF
DNA: TGTGCCAGCAGTCGCCTGCGGGGGGAGCTGTTTTTT
size: .
V: TRBV27
J: TRBJ2-2
D: .

CDR3: CSVEVPGSPLHF
DNA: TGCAGCGTTGAAGTTCCCGGTTCACCCCTCCACTTT
size: .
V: TRBV29-1
J: TRBJ1-6
D: .

CDR3: CASSLAGDGNQPQHF
DNA: TGCGCCAGCAGCTTGGCAGGGGACGGCAATCAGCCCCAGCATTTT
size: .
V: TRBV5-1
J: TRBJ1-5
D: .

CDR3: CASTLGQRNYGYTF
DNA: TGTGCCAGCACCTTGGGACAGAGGAACTATGGCTACACCTTC
size: .
V: TRBV5-6
J: TRBJ1-2
D: TRBD1

CDR3: CASSSGNQPQHF
DNA: TGTGCCAGCAGCTCCGGTAATCAGCCCCAGCATTTT
size: .
V: TRBV7-3
J: TRBJ1-5
D: .

CDR3: CASSPKGIPPQHF
DNA: TGTGCCAGCTCACCAAAGGGGATTCCACCCCAGCATTTT
size: .
V: TRBV18
J: TRBJ1-5
D: .

CDR3: CASSARSTDTQYF
DNA: TGTGCCAGCAGTGCCCGGAGCACAGATACGCAGTATTTT
size: .
V: TRBV6-4
J: TRBJ2-3
D: .

CDR3: CASRETGAGELFF
DNA: TGCGCCAGCAGAGAAACAGGGGCTGGGGAGCTGTTTTTT
size: .
V: TRBV4-1
J: TRBJ2-2
D: TRBD1

CDR3: CASSPARLQETQYF
DNA: TGTGCCAGCAGCCCAGCGAGACTCCAAGAGACCCAGTACTTC
size: .
V: TRBV5-6
J: TRBJ2-5
D: .

CDR3: CASSLGFSGGAAGEQFF
DNA: TGCGCCAGCAGCTTGGGGTTTAGCGGGGGGGCTGCTGGTGAGCAGTTCTTC
size: .
V: TRBV5-1
J: TRBJ2-1
D: TRBD2